This TCR beta chain was captured by sequencing in a study of T cells in Graves' hyperthyroidism and ophthalmopathy. Amplified TCR beta CDR3 regions derived from RNA transcripts. Researchers ran a first-round RT-PCR on the TCR CDR3 using the HTBI primer set. From the multiplex PCR reads, TCRdb called clonotypes with MiXCR, one entry per CDR3 protein. The data show some 380,000 distinct CDR3 sequences, less than 15% seen once. The CDR3 has 13 residues. V dropped 2 bases and J dropped 4; count of bases not matched to a gene: 3. Germline V CDR1 and CDR2: GTSNPN, SVGIG (reference sequence). Exclusion of patients followed from uncontrolled infection, other autoimmune disease, pregnancy or lactation. This clonotype was counted many times.

This TCR was sampled from a man in his thirties or forties with Graves' hyperthyroidism that later progressed to Graves' ophthalmopathy. The rearrangement joins TRBV30 to TRBJ1-2; 8 bases map to TRBD1. Sequenced input: blood. The CDR3 DNA sequence: TGTGCCTGGAGTAGGGACAGGCCCTATGGCTACACCTTC. The encoded protein is CAWSRDRPYGYTF.